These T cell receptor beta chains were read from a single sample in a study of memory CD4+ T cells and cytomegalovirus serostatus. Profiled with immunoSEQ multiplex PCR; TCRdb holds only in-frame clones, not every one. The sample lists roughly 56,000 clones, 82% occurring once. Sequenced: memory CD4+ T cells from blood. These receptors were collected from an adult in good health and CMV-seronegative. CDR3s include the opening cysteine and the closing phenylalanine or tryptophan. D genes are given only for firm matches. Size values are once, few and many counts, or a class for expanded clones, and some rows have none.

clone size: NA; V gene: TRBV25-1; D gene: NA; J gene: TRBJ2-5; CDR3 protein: CASSVGTGEATQYF; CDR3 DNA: TGTGCCAGCAGTGTCGGTACCGGGGAGGCGACCCAGTACTTC
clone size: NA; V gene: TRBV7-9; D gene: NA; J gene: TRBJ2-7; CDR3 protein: CASSRKTYEQYF; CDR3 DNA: TGTGCCAGCAGCCGTAAAACATACGAGCAGTACTTC
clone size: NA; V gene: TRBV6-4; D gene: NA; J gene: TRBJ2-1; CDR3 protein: CASSASRGNEQFF; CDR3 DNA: TGTGCCAGCAGTGCGTCTCGGGGAAATGAGCAGTTCTTC
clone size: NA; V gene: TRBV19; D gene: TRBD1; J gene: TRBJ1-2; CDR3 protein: CASSDPGGSNYGYTF; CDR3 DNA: TGTGCCAGTAGTGACCCAGGGGGATCTAACTATGGCTACACCTTC
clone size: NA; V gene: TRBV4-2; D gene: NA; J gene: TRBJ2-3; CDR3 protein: CASSQGSTDTQYF; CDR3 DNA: TGTGCCAGCAGCCAGGGGAGCACAGATACGCAGTATTTT
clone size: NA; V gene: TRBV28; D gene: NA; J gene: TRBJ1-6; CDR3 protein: CASEKGMNGSPLHF; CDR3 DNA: TGTGCCTCTGAGAAGGGCATGAACGGCTCACCCCTCCACTTT
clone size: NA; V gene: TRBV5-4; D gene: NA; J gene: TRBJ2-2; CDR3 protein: CASRARGRNTGELFF; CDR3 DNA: TGTGCCAGCAGAGCCAGGGGAAGGAACACCGGGGAGCTGTTTTTT
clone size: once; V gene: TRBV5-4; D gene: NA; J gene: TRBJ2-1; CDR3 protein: CASSLESDTYNEQFF; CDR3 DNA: TGTGCCAGCAGCTTGGAATCGGACACTTACAATGAGCAGTTCTTC
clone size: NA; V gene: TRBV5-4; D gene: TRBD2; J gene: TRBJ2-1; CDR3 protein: CASSGTREREQFF; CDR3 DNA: TGTGCCAGCAGTGGGACTAGAGAAAGAGAGCAGTTCTTC
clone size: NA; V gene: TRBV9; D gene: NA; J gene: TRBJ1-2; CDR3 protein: CASSVATGNYGYTF; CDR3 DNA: TGTGCCAGCAGCGTAGCTACAGGGAACTATGGCTACACCTTC
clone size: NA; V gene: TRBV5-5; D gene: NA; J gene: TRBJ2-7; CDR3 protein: CASSHRAHTRYEQYF; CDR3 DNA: TGCGCCAGCAGCCACCGGGCCCACACCCGCTACGAGCAGTACTTC
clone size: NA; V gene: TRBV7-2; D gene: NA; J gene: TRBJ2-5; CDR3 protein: CASSLDRLPWGTQYF; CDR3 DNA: TGTGCCAGCAGCTTAGATCGACTCCCTTGGGGGACCCAGTACTTC
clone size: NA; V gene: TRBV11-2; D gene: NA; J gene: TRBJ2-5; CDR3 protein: CASSLTGKETQYF; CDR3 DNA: TGTGCCAGCAGCTTGACCGGGAAAGAGACCCAGTACTTC
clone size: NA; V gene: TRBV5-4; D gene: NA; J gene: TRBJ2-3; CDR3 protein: CASSTGGDTQYF; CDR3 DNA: TGTGCCAGCAGCACCGGGGGAGATACGCAGTATTTT
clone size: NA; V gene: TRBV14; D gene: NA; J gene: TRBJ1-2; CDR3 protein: CASSQVGAEGYTF; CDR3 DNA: TGTGCCAGCAGCCAAGTAGGGGCGGAGGGCTACACCTTC
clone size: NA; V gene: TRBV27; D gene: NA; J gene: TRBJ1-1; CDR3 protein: CASSFEYRRGGEMNTEAFF; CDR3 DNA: TGTGCCAGCAGTTTCGAATACAGAAGGGGGGGCGAAATGAACACTGAAGCTTTCTTT
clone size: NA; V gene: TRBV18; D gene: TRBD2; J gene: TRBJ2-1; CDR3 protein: CASSREGGRYNQQFF; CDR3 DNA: TGTGCCAGCTCGCGGGAGGGGGGACGCTATAATCAGCAGTTCTTC
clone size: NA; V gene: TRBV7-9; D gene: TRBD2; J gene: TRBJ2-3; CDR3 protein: CASSLEASGKDTQYF; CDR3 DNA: TGTGCCAGCAGCTTAGAGGCTAGCGGGAAAGATACGCAGTATTTT
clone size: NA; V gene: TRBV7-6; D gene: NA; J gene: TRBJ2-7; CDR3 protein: CASSLGPSGEQYF; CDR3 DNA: TGTGCCAGCAGCTTGGGGCCTTCGGGCGAGCAGTACTTC
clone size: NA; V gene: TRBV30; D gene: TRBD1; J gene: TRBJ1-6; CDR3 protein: CAWTGGDSPLHF; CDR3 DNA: TGTGCCTGGACAGGGGGCGATTCACCCCTCCACTTT
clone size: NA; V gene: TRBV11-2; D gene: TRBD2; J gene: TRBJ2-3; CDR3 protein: CASSARTSGGENTQYF; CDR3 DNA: TGTGCCAGCAGCGCCCGGACTAGCGGGGGGGAGAATACGCAGTATTTT
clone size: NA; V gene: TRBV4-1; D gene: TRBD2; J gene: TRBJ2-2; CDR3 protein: CASSQDLAGGRRVSNTGELFF; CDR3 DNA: TGCGCCAGCAGCCAAGATTTAGCGGGGGGGCGTAGGGTTTCGAACACCGGGGAGCTGTTTTTT
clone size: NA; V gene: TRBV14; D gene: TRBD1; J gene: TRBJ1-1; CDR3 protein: CASSPYRGPELTEAFF; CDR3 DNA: TGTGCCAGCAGTCCCTACAGGGGGCCCGAATTGACTGAAGCTTTCTTT
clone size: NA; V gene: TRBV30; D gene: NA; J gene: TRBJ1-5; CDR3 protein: CAWSVGQGYQPQHF; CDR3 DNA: TGTGCCTGGAGTGTGGGACAAGGCTATCAGCCCCAGCATTTT
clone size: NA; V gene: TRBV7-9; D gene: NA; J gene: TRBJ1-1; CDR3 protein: CASRGGSGMNTEAFF; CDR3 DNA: TGTGCCAGCAGGGGGGGGTCAGGAATGAACACTGAAGCTTTCTTT
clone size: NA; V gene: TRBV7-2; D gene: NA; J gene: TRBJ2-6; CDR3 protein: CASSLAGTSSGANVLTF; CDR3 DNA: TGTGCCAGCAGCTTAGCCGGGACAAGTTCTGGGGCCAACGTCCTGACTTTC
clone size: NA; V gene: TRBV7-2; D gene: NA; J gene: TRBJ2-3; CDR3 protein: CASSLLPTRGGDTQYF; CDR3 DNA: TGTGCCAGCAGCCTCCTACCGACTAGAGGGGGGGATACGCAGTATTTT
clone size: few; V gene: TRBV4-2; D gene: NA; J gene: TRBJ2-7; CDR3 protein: CASSPSTTYEQYF; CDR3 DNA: TGTGCCAGCAGCCCTTCCACCACCTACGAGCAGTACTTC
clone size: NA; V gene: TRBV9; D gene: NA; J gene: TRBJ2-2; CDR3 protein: CASSVGRRNTGELFF; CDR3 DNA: TGTGCCAGCAGCGTAGGTCGGAGGAACACCGGGGAGCTGTTTTTT
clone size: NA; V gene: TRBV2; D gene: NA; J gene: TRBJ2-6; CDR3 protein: CASNRDSGANVLTF; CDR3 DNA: TGTGCCAGCAATAGGGATTCTGGGGCCAACGTCCTGACTTTC
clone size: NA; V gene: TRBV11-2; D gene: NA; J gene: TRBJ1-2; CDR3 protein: CASSLDTWSGFYGYTF; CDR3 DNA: TGTGCCAGCAGCTTAGATACTTGGTCTGGGTTCTATGGCTACACCTTC
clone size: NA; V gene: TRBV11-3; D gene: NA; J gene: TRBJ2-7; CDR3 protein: CASSLDNYEQYF; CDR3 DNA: TGTGCCAGCAGCTTAGATAACTACGAGCAGTACTTC